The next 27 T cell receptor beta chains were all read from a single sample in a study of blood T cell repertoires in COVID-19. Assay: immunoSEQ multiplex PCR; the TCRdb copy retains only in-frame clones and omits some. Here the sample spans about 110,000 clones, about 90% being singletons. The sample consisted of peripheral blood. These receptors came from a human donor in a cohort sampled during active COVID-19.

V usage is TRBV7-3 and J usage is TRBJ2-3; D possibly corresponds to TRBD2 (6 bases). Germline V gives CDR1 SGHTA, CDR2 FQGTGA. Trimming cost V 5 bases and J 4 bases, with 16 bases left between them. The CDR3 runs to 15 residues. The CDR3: CASSPLGGVADTQYF. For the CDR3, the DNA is TGTGCCAGCAGCCCCCTCGGGGGAGTAGCAGATACGCAGTATTTT.

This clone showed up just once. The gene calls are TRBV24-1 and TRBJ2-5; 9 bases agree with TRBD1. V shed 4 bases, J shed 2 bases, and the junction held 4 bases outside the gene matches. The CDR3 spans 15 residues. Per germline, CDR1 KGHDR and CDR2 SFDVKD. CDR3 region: CATSDRDREQETQYF. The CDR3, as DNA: TGTGCCACCAGTGACCGGGACAGGGAACAAGAGACCCAGTACTTC.

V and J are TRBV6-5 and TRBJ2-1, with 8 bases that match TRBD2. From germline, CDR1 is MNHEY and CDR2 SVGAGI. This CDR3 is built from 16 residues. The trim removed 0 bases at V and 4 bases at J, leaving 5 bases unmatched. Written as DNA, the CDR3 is TGTGCCAGCAGTTACTCACCTGGGACTAGGTACAATGAGCAGTTCTTC. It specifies CASSYSPGTRYNEQFF.

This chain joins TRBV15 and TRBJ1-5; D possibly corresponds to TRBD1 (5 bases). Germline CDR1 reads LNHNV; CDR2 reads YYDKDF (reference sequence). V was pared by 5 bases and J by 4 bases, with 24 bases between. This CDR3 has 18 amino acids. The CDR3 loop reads CATSPPWEGSISNQPQHF. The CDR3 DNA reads TGTGCCACCAGCCCCCCCTGGGAGGGGTCGATATCGAATCAGCCCCAGCATTTT.

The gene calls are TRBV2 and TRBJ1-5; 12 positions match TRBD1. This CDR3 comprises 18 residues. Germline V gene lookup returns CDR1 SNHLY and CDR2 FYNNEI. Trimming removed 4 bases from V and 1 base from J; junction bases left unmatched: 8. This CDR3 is CASSGGTGGPGSNQPQHF. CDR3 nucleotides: TGTGCCAGCAGTGGGGGGACAGGGGGCCCGGGGAGCAATCAGCCCCAGCATTTT.

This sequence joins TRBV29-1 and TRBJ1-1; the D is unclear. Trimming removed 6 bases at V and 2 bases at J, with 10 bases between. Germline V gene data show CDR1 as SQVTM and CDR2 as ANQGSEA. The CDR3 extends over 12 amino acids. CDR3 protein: CSVDGVNTEAFF. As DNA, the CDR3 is TGCAGCGTAGACGGAGTAAACACTGAAGCTTTCTTT. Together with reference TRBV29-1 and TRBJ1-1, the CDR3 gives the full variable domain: SAVISQKPSRDICQRGTSLTIQCQVDSQVTMMFWYRQQPGQSLTLIATANQGSEATYESGFVIDKFPISRPNLTFSTLTVSNMSPEDSSIYLCSVDGVNTEAFFGQGTRLTVV.

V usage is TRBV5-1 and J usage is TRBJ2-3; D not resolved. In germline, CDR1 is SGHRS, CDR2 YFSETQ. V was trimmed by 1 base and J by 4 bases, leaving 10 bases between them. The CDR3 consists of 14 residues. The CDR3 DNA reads TGCGCCAGCAGCTTGTCCTCGGTGGCAGATACGCAGTATTTT. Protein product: CASSLSSVADTQYF.

CDR3 loop: CAGKLGTDTQYF. The CDR3 DNA sequence: TGTGCCGGAAAACTAGGGACAGATACGCAGTATTTT. The gene calls are TRBV7-9 and TRBJ2-3, with a possible D match to TRBD2 (5 bases). CDR3 length equals 12 residues. Germline CDR1 and CDR2: SEHNR and FQNEAQ (reference sequence). Between the trimmed V and J ends, which lost 11 bases and 3 bases, there was a span of 12 bases.

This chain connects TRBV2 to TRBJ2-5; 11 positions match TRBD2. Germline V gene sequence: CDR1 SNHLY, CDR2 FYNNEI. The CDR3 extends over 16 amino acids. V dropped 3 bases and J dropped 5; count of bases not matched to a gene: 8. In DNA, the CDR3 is TGTGCCAGCAGTGAGCTGACTAGCGGGATGAGGGAGACCCAGTACTTC. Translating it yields CASSELTSGMRETQYF.

The CDR3 here is CASRATGTGPPIHF. The DNA of the CDR3 is TGTGCCAGCAGGGCGACAGGGACAGGGCCCCCCATCCACTTT. The chain combines TRBV2 with TRBJ1-6; 9 bases match TRBD1. Germline CDR1 and CDR2: SNHLY and FYNNEI. The CDR3 has 14 residues. The V gene end was trimmed by 6 bases and the J gene end by 17 bases; junction bases not matched to a gene: 14.

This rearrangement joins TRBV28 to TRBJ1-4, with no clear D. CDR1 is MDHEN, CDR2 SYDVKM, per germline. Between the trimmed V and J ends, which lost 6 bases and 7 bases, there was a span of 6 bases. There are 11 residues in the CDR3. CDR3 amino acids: CASSRGEKLFF. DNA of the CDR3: TGTGCCAGCAGCCGGGGTGAAAAACTGTTTTTT. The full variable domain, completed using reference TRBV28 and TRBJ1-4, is DVKVTQSSRYLVKRTGEKVFLECVQDMDHENMFWYRQDPGLGLRLIYFSYDVKMKEKGDIPEGYSVSREKKERFSLILESASTNQTSMYLCASSRGEKLFFGSGTQLSVL.

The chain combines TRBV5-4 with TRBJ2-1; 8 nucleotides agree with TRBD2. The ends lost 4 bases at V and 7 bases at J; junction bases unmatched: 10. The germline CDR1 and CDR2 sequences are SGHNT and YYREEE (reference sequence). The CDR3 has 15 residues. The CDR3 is CASSPSSGSWNEQFF. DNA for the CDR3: TGTGCCAGCAGCCCCAGCAGCGGGAGTTGGAATGAGCAGTTCTTC.

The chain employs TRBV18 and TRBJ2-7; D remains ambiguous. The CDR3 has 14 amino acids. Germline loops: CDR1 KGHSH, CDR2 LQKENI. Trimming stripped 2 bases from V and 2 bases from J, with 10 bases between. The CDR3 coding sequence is TGTGCCAGCTCACCATACACGACACCCTACGAGCAGTACTTC. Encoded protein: CASSPYTTPYEQYF.

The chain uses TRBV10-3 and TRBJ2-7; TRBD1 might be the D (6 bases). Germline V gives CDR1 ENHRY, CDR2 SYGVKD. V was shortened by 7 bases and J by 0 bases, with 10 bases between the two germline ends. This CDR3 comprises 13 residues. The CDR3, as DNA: TGTGCCATCAACGGGGACAACTCCTACGAGCAGTACTTC. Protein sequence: CAINGDNSYEQYF.

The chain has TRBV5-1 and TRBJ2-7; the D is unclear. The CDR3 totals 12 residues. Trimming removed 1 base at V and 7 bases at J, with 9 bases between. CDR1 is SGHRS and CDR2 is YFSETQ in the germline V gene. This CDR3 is CASSLNTREQYF. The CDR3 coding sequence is TGCGCCAGCAGCTTGAATACCCGGGAGCAGTACTTC.

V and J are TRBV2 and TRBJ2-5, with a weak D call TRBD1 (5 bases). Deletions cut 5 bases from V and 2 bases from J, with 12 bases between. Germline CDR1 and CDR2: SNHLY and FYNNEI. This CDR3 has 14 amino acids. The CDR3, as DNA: TGTGCCAGCAGTTTCACAGGCCAGCAAGAGACCCAGTACTTC. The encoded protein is CASSFTGQQETQYF.

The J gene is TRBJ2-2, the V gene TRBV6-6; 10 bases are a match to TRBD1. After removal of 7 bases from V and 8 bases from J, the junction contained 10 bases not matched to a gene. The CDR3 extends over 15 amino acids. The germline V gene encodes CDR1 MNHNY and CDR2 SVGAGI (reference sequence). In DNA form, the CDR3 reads TGTGCCAGCACCCTATTGGGACAGGGGACTGGGGAGCTGTTTTTT. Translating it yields CASTLLGQGTGELFF.

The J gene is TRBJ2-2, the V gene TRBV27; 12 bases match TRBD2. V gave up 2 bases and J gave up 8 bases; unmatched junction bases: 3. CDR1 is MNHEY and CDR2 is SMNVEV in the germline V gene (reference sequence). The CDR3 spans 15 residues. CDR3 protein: CASSLTGLAGGELFF. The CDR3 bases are TGTGCCAGCAGTTTAACAGGACTAGCGGGAGGGGAGCTGTTTTTT.

CDR3 loop: CASSPPGRRDGYTF. The CDR3 nucleotides are TGTGCCAGCTCACCACCGGGTAGGCGGGACGGCTACACCTTC. This chain connects TRBV18 to TRBJ1-2, with D perhaps TRBD1 (5 bases). Germline V gene lookup returns CDR1 KGHSH and CDR2 LQKENI. Trimming stripped 0 bases from V and 8 bases from J, with 13 bases between. The CDR3 runs 14 residues.

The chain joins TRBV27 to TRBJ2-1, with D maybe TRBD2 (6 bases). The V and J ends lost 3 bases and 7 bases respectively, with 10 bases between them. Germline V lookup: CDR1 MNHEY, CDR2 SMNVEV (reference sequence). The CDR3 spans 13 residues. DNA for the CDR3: TGTGCCAGCAGTTTGCGGGGTTGGAATGAGCAGTTCTTC. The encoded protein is CASSLRGWNEQFF.

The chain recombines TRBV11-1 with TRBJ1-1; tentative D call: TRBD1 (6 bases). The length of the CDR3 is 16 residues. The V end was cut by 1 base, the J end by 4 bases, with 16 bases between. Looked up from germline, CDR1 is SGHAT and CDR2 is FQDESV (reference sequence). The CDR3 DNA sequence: TGTGCCAGCAGCTTAGGTTGGGGGGGGCAAGGCACTGAAGCTTTCTTT. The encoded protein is CASSLGWGGQGTEAFF.

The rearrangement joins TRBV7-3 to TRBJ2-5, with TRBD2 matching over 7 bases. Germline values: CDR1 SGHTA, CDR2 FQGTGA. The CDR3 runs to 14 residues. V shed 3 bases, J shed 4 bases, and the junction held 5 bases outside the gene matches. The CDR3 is CASSLSGASETQYF. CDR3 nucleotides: TGTGCCAGCAGCTTGAGCGGGGCCTCAGAGACCCAGTACTTC.

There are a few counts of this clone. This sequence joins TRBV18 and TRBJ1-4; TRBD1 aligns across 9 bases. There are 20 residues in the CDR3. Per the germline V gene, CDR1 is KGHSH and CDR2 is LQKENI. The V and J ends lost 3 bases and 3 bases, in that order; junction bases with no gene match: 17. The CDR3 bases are TGTGCCAGCTCACCCAAATTTGTGGGACAGGGCTTGGTAGCTAATGAAAAACTGTTTTTT. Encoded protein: CASSPKFVGQGLVANEKLFF.

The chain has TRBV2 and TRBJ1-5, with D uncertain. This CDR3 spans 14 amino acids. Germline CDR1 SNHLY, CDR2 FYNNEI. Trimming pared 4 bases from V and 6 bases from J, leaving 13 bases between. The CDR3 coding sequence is TGTGCCAGCAGTGGCTGGGAGGGTCCTCAGCCCCAGCATTTT. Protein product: CASSGWEGPQPQHF.

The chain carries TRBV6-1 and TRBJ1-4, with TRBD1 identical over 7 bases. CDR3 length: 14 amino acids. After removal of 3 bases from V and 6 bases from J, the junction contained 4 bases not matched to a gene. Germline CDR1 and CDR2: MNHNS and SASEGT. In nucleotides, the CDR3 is TGTGCCAGCAGTGATCAGGGGGGTGATGAAAAACTGTTTTTT. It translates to CASSDQGGDEKLFF.

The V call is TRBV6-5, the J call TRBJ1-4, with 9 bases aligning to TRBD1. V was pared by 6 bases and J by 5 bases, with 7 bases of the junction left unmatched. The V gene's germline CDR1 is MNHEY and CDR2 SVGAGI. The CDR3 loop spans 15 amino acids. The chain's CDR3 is CASRHSGTGNEKLFF. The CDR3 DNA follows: TGTGCCAGCAGACACTCCGGGACAGGGAATGAAAAACTGTTTTTT.

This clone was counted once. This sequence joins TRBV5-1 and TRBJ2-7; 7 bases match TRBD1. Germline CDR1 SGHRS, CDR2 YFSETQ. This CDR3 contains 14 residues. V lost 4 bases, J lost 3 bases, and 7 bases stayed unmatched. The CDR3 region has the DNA TGCGCCAGCAGCCCGTCCCGGGACAGCTACGAGCAGTACTTC. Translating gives CASSPSRDSYEQYF.